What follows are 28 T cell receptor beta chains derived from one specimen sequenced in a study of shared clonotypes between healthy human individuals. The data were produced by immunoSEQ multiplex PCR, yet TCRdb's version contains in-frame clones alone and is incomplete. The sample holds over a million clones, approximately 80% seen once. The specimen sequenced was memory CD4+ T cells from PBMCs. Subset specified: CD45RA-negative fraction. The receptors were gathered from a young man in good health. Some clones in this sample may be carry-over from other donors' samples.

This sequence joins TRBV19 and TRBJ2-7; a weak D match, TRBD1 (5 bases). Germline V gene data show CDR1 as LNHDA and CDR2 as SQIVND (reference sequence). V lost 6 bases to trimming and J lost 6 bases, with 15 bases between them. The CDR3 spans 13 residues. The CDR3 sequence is CASSTRVEGEQYF. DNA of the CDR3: TGTGCCAGTAGCACCAGGGTCGAAGGCGAGCAGTACTTC.

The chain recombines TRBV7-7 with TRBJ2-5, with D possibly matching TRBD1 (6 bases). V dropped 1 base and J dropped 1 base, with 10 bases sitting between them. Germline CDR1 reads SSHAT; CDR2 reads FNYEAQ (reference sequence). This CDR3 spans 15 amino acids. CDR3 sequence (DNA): TGTGCCAGCAGCTTAGTGGACAGTTCCCAAGAGACCCAGTACTTC. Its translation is CASSLVDSSQETQYF.

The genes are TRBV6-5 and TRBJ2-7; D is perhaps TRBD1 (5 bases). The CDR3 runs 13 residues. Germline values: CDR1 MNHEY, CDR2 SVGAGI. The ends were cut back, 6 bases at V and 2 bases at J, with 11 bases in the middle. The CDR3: CASRHRLTYEQYF. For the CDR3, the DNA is TGTGCCAGCAGGCACAGGCTTACCTACGAGCAGTACTTC.

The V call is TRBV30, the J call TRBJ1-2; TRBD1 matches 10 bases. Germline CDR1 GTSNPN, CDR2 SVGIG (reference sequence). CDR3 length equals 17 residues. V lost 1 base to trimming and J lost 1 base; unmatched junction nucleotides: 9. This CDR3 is CAWSDPGTGVFNYGYTF. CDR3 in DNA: TGTGCCTGGAGTGACCCCGGGACAGGGGTTTTTAACTATGGCTACACCTTC.

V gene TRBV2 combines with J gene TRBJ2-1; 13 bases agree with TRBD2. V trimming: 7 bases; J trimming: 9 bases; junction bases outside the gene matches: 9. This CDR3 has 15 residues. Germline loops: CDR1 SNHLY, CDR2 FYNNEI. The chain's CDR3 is CASIPGLAGEGEQFF. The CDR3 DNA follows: TGTGCCAGCATTCCAGGACTAGCGGGAGAGGGTGAGCAGTTCTTC.

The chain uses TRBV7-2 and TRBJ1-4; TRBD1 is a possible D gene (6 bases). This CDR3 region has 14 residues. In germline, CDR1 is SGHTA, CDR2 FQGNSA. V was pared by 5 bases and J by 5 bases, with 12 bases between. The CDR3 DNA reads TGTGCCAGCAGCCGAGGACAGCAGAATGAAAAACTGTTTTTT. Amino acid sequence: CASSRGQQNEKLFF.

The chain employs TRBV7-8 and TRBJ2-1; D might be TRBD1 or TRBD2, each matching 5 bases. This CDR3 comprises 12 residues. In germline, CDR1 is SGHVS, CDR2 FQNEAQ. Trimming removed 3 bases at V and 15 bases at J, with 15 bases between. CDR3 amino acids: CASSFGGATGFF. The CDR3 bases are TGTGCCAGCAGCTTTGGGGGAGCCACCGGGTTCTTC. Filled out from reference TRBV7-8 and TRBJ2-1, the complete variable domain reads GAGVSQSPRYKVAKRGQDVALRCDPISGHVSLFWYQQALGQGPEFLTYFQNEAQLDKSGLPSDRFFAERPEGSVSTLKIQRTQQEDSAVYLCASSFGGATGFFGPGTRLTVL.

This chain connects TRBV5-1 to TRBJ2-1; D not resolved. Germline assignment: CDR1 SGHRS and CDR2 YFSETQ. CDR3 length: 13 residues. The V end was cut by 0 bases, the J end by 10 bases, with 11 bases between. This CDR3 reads CASSLVDQREQFF. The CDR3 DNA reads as TGCGCCAGCAGCTTGGTGGATCAGAGGGAGCAGTTCTTC.

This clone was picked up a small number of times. Here the CDR3 reads CASSSSRDRGSSEQFF. DNA of the CDR3: TGTGCCAGCAGCTCCAGCCGGGACAGGGGTTCCAGTGAGCAGTTCTTC. This chain connects TRBV7-3 to TRBJ2-1; TRBD1 agrees at 10 bases. V lost 4 bases and J lost 9; bases outside the gene matches: 12. Germline V gene sequence: CDR1 SGHTA, CDR2 FQGTGA. CDR3 length: 16 amino acids.

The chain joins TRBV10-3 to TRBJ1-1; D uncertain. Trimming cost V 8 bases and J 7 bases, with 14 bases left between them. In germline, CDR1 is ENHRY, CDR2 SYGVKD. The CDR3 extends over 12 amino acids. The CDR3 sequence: CAIATPGDEAFF. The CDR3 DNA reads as TGTGCCATCGCTACTCCAGGAGATGAAGCTTTCTTT.

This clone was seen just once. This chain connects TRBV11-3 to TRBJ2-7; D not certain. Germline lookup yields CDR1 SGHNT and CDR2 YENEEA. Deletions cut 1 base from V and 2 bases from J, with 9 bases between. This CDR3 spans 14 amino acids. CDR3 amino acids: CASSLAGSAYEQYF. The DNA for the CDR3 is TGTGCCAGCAGCTTAGCGGGCAGTGCCTACGAGCAGTACTTC.

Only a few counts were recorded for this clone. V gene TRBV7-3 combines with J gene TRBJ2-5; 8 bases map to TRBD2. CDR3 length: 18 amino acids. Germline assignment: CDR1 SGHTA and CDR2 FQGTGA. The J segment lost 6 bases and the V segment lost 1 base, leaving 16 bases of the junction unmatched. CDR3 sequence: CASSLKWAGRAGEKTQYF. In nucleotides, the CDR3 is TGTGCCAGCAGCTTAAAATGGGCCGGGAGGGCCGGCGAGAAGACCCAGTACTTC. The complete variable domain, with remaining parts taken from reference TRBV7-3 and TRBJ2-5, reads GAGVSQTPSNKVTEKGKYVELRCDPISGHTALYWYRQSLGQGPEFLIYFQGTGAADDSGLPNDRFFAVRPEGSVSTLKIQRTERGDSAVYLCASSLKWAGRAGEKTQYFGPGTRLLVL.

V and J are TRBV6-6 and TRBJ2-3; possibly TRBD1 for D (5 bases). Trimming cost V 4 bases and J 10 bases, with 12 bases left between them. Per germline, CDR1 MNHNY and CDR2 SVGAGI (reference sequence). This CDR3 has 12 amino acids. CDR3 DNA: TGTGCCAGCAGTTCACAGGAGAGAGCGCAGTATTTT. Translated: CASSSQERAQYF.

The CDR3 is CASSPSGTSGQTQYF. The CDR3 DNA reads as TGCGCCAGCAGTCCTTCCGGGACTAGTGGGCAGACCCAGTACTTC. This chain joins TRBV5-1 and TRBJ2-5, with 8 bases identical to TRBD2. Germline trimming cut 5 bases from V and 6 bases from J; bases unmatched to any gene: 12. The V gene's germline CDR1 is SGHRS and CDR2 YFSETQ. The CDR3 is 15 amino acids.

The CDR3 is CASSLGVWETQYF. In nucleotides, the CDR3 is TGTGCCAGCAGCTTAGGAGTATGGGAGACCCAGTACTTC. This rearrangement joins TRBV11-2 to TRBJ2-5, with D unclear. This CDR3 is 13 amino acids long. The germline V and J ends were trimmed by 1 base and 5 bases, with 8 bases remaining between them. Germline CDR1 is SGHAT and CDR2 is FQNNGV.

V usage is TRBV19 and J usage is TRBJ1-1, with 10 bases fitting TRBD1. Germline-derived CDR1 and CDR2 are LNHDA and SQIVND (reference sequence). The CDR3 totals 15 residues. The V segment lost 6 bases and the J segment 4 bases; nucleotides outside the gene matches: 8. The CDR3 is CASRSQGQGGTEAFF. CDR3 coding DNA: TGTGCCAGTAGGTCCCAAGGACAGGGGGGCACTGAAGCTTTCTTT. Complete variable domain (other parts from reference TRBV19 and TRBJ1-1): DGGITQSPKYLFRKEGQNVTLSCEQNLNHDAMYWYRQDPGQGLRLIYYSQIVNDFQKGDIAEGYSVSREKKESFPLTVTSAQKNPTAFYLCASRSQGQGGTEAFFGQGTRLTVV.

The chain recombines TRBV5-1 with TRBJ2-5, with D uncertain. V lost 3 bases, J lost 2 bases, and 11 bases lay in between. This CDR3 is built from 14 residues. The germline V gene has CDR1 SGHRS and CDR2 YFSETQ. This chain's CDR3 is CASSSPRGQETQYF. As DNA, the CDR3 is TGCGCCAGCAGCTCCCCTCGCGGACAAGAGACCCAGTACTTC. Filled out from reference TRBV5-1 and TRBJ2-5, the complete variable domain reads KAGVTQTPRYLIKTRGQQVTLSCSPISGHRSVSWYQQTPGQGLQFLFEYFSETQRNKGNFPGRFSGRQFSNSRSEMNVSTLELGDSALYLCASSSPRGQETQYFGPGTRLLVL.

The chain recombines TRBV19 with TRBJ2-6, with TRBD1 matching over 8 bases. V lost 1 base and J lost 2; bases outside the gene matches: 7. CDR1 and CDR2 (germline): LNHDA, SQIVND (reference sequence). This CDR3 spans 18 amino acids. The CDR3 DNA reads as TGTGCCAGTAGTATAGCCGGGACAGGAACTACTGGGGCCAACGTCCTGACTTTC. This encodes CASSIAGTGTTGANVLTF.

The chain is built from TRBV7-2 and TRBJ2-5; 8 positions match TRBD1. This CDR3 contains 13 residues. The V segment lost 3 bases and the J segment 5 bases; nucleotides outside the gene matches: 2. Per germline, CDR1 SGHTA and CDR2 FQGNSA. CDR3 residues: CASSFQGAETQYF. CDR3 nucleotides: TGTGCCAGCAGCTTCCAGGGGGCTGAGACCCAGTACTTC.

CDR3 nucleotide sequence: TGTGCCAGCAGCCTTGATCAGGGCCGGAACACTGAAGCTTTCTTT. Its protein product is CASSLDQGRNTEAFF. The V call is TRBV11-3, the J call TRBJ1-1, with D perhaps matching TRBD1 (5 bases). Germline CDR1 reads SGHNT; CDR2 reads YENEEA. Trimming stripped 5 bases from V and 1 base from J, with 14 bases between. This CDR3 contains 15 residues. The full variable domain, its missing parts supplied by reference TRBV11-3 and TRBJ1-1, is EAGVVQSPRYKIIEKKQPVAFWCNPISGHNTLYWYLQNLGQGPELLIRYENEEAVDDSQLPKDRFSAERLKGVDSTLKIQPAELGDSAVYLCASSLDQGRNTEAFFGQGTRLTVV.

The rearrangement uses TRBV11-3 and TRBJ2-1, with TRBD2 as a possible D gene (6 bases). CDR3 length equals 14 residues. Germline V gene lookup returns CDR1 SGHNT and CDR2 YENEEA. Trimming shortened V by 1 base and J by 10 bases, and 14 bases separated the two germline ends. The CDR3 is CASSLGPAGSEQFF. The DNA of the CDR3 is TGTGCCAGCAGCTTAGGTCCTGCGGGATCGGAGCAGTTCTTC.

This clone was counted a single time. CDR3 DNA: TGTGCCAGCACCCTCCCCTACTCTGGGGCCAACGTCCTGACTTTC. Translated, it gives CASTLPYSGANVLTF. V and J are TRBV7-9 and TRBJ2-6; D gene ambiguous. Germline CDR1 SEHNR, CDR2 FQNEAQ (reference sequence). Trimming took off 7 bases at V and 0 bases at J, with 10 bases between the two ends. The length of the CDR3 is 15 residues.

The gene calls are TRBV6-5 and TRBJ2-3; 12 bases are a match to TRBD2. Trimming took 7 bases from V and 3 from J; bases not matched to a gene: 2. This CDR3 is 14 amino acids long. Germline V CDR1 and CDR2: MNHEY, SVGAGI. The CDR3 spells CASKTSGGTDTQYF. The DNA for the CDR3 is TGTGCCAGCAAGACTAGCGGGGGAACAGATACGCAGTATTTT.

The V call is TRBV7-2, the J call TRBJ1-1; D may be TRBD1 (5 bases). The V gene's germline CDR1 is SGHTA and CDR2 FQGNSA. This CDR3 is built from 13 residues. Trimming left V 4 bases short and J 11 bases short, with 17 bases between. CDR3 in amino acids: CASSSTTYGGAFF. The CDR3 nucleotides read TGTGCCAGCAGCTCAACGACATATGGGGGGGCTTTCTTT.

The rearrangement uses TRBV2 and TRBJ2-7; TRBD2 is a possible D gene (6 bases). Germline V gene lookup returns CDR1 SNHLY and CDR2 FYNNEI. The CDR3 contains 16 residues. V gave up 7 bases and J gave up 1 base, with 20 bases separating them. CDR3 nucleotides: TGTGCCAGCACCCCCGAGTGGGGGAGCGGGTCCTACGAGCAGTACTTC. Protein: CASTPEWGSGSYEQYF. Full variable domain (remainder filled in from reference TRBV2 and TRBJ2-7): EPEVTQTPSHQVTQMGQEVILRCVPISNHLYFYWYRQILGQKVEFLVSFYNNEISEKSEIFDDQFSVERPDGSNFTLKIRSTKLEDSAMYFCASTPEWGSGSYEQYFGPGTRLTVT.

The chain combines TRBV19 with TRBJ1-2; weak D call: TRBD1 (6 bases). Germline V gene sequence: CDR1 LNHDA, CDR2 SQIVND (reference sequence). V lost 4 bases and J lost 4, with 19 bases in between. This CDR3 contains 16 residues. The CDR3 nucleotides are TGTGCCAGTAGTACCCGGACAGCCCGAACACCCTATGGCTACACCTTC. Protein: CASSTRTARTPYGYTF. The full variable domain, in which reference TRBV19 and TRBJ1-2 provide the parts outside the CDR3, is DGGITQSPKYLFRKEGQNVTLSCEQNLNHDAMYWYRQDPGQGLRLIYYSQIVNDFQKGDIAEGYSVSREKKESFPLTVTSAQKNPTAFYLCASSTRTARTPYGYTFGSGTRLTVV.

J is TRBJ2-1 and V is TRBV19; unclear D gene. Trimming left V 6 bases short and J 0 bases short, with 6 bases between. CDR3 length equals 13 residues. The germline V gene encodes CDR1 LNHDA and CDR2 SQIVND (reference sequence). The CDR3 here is CASSLSSYNEQFF. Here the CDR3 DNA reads TGTGCCAGTAGCCTGAGCTCCTACAATGAGCAGTTCTTC.

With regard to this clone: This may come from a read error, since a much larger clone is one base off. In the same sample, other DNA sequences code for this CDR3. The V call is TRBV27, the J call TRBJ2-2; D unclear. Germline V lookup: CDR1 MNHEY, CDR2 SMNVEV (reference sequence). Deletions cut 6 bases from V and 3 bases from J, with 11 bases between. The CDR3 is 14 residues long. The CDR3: CASSLDLYTGELFF. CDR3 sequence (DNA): TGTGCCAGCAGCTTAGATCTCTACACCGGGGAGCTGTTTTTT.